The sequence of this TCR beta chain was determined in a study of cytomegalovirus exposure and HLA in healthy donors. Regarding the study as a whole: High sensitivity and specificity were reportedly achieved when the classifier diagnosed cytomegalovirus status. A later look showed TCR association rates differing by HLA locus, highest for DRB1 and lowest for HLA-C.

As for this clone: Its specificity is unknown. The sample contains more than one DNA sequence encoding this CDR3.

Germline V gene sequence: CDR1 LNHNV, CDR2 YYDKDF (reference sequence). The CDR3 sequence is 14 residues long. V was pared by 0 bases and J by 13 bases, with 13 bases between. The PCR made use of 60 Vbeta and 13 Jbeta primers. Only in-frame clones appear in the TCRdb table, and some are missing; sequencing was by immunoSEQ multiplex PCR. The sample carries more than 80,000 clones, 70% to 80% recorded once. The TCR comes from a man aged 55-75 years in good health and CMV-seronegative. The rearrangement joins TRBV15 to TRBJ1-6; D might be TRBD1 (5 bases). Sequencing was carried out using PBMCs. The CDR3: CATSRDNQGSPLHF. The CDR3, as DNA: TGTGCCACCAGCAGAGATAATCAGGGATCGCCCCTCCACTTT.